One sample yielded the 2 T cell receptor beta chains listed below, sequenced in a study of blood T cell repertoires in COVID-19. Here immunoSEQ multiplex PCR was the method, and the copy in TCRdb shows in-frame clones only, minus some. The table has about 150,000 clones, 80% to 90% seen once; the top ten hold 7% to 9%. The sample consisted of peripheral blood. The receptors shown here come from a human donor with acute or convalescent COVID-19. The donor label of this sample is uncertain.

The chain combines TRBV2 with TRBJ2-4, with D hard to call. There are 13 residues in the CDR3. The germline gives CDR1 SNHLY, CDR2 FYNNEI. V lost 6 bases and J 4 bases, leaving 10 bases between the germline ends. This CDR3 is CASSTGLKNIQYF. The CDR3 DNA follows: TGTGCCAGCAGCACCGGTTTAAAAAACATTCAGTACTTC.

J is TRBJ1-3 and V is TRBV24-1; 7 bases line up with TRBD1. The junction had 9 bases not matched to a gene; V was cut back by 8 bases and J by 0 bases. Germline CDR1 and CDR2: KGHDR and SFDVKD. The CDR3 has 16 amino acids. The DNA of the CDR3 is TGTGCCACCACCCACAGGGGATGGGTCTCTGGAAACACCATATATTTT. Protein product: CATTHRGWVSGNTIYF.